This T cell receptor beta chain was identified during a study of naive and memory T cell subsets. General observations from the study: From naive to CM, EM and EMRA, diversity decreased and Gini increased. No ground truth validated the naive and memory repertoire findings. Over 95% of naive TCR sequences appeared only once after error correction, unlike memory subsets.

The beta constant-region primer was an equimolar mix of two oligonucleotides covering TRBC1 and TRBC2. TCRdb itself ran the UMI-ligation and nested PCR reads through MiXCR, one entry per CDR3 protein. The repertoire includes more than 35,000 distinct CDR3 sequences, about 14% of them detected once, and 22% sits in the top ten. Four subsets defined by CD45RA and CD27 were sorted after CD3, CD4, CD8 and live/dead staining. This clonotype has ten or more counts. The antigen is undetermined. The receptor was isolated from a human donor in good health. What was sequenced was effector memory CD4+ T cells from blood. Subset: effector memory, CD45RA- CD27-.

The CDR3 here is CASSQKLAGYNEQFF. CDR3 DNA sequence: TGTGCCAGCAGCCAAAAACTAGCAGGGTACAATGAGCAGTTCTTC. The chain recombines TRBV3-1 with TRBJ2-1; D is possibly TRBD2 (6 bases). V lost 2 bases and J lost 4, with 12 bases in between. The CDR3 length is 15 residues. Germline-derived CDR1 and CDR2 are LGHDT and YNNKEL (reference sequence).